These T cell receptor beta chains were read from a single sample in a study of neurological immune-mediated disorders. TCRdb itself ran the 5' RACE reads through MiXCR, one entry per CDR3 protein. The sample carries approximately 100,000 distinct CDR3 sequences, roughly 4% recorded once. Sequenced material: PBMCs. The origin of the receptors is a woman under 30 with multiple sclerosis. Each CDR3 is given with its conserved first and last residue. Fields, in order: D gene, V gene, J gene, clone size, CDR3 DNA, CDR3 protein. D genes are given only for firm matches. Clone size, where shown, is once, few, many, or a class for clones that have expanded.

.,TRBV5-1,TRBJ2-1,many,TGCGCCAGCAGCTTGAATGGGGTTTTTTCGCACAATGAGCAGTTCTTC,CASSLNGVFSHNEQFF
.,TRBV20-1,TRBJ1-1,many,TGCAGTGCTGGACTACAGCGAAACACTGAAGCTTTCTTT,CSAGLQRNTEAFF
TRBD1,TRBV20-1,TRBJ1-1,many,TGCAGTGTACCGGGACAGTTGAACACTGAAGCTTTCTTT,CSVPGQLNTEAFF
.,TRBV4-1,TRBJ2-1,many,TGCGCCAGCAGCCAAGAGTGGGTGAATGAGCAGTTCTTC,CASSQEWVNEQFF
.,TRBV20-1,TRBJ2-7,many,TGCAGTGCCAGCGGCCGCTCCTACGAGCAGTACTTC,CSASGRSYEQYF
.,TRBV30,TRBJ2-2,many,TGTGCCTGGACGGACACCTACACCGGGGAGCTGTTTTTT,CAWTDTYTGELFF
TRBD1,TRBV6-4,TRBJ2-2,many,TGTGCCAGCAGCACCGGGACAGGGGACACCGGGGAGCTGTTTTTT,CASSTGTGDTGELFF
.,TRBV7-9,TRBJ1-3,many,TGTGCCAGCAGCACGGGAAACTCTGGAAACACCATATATTTT,CASSTGNSGNTIYF
.,TRBV27,TRBJ1-5,many,TGTGCCAGCAGCCCGGACTCTTGGAGCAATCAGCCCCAGCATTTT,CASSPDSWSNQPQHF
TRBD1,TRBV20-1,TRBJ2-7,many,TGCAGTGCTCTCCCCGGGACAGCCATTTCCTACGAGCAGTACTTC,CSALPGTAISYEQYF
.,TRBV20-1,TRBJ1-6,many,TGCAGTGCTAGTAAATTGGATCCGGGACTGAGCTCCTATAATTCACCCCTCCACTTT,CSASKLDPGLSSYNSPLHF
TRBD1,TRBV5-1,TRBJ2-7,many,TGCGCCAGCAGCGGAAGGACAGGGAGCTACGAGCAGTACTTC,CASSGRTGSYEQYF
.,TRBV10-3,TRBJ1-5,many,TGTGCCATCAGTGACGGCTCGCCGGGTCAGCCCCAGCATTTT,CAISDGSPGQPQHF
TRBD2,TRBV7-2,TRBJ2-3,many,TGTGCCAGCAGCCGCGGGACTAGATACACAGATACGCAGTATTTT,CASSRGTRYTDTQYF
.,TRBV15,TRBJ2-5,many,TGTGCCACCAGCAGAGCCCGGGACTCGCAAGAGACCCAGTACTTC,CATSRARDSQETQYF
.,TRBV5-1,TRBJ2-2,many,TGCGCCAGCAGCATCTCCGGGACACCCACCGGGGAGCTGTTTTTT,CASSISGTPTGELFF
TRBD1,TRBV7-2,TRBJ2-7,.,TGTGCCAGCAGCCAAGGGGGCTACTCCTACGAGCAGTACTTC,CASSQGGYSYEQYF
TRBD1,TRBV6-5,TRBJ1-3,many,TGTGCCAGCGGAACCCTTCGGCGCCGAACCGGGACAGGGGCAAACACCATATATTTT,CASGTLRRRTGTGANTIYF
.,TRBV6-5,TRBJ2-7,many,TGTGCCAGCAGTTACTCGGGTCAGGGGCCCTCCTACGAGCAGTACTTC,CASSYSGQGPSYEQYF
.,TRBV20-1,TRBJ2-5,many,TGCAGTGCTAGAGATCTAAGCCAAGAGACCCAGTACTTC,CSARDLSQETQYF
.,TRBV20-1,TRBJ2-7,many,TGCAGTGCTAGAGACCCGGACGGCTCCTACGAGCAGTACTTC,CSARDPDGSYEQYF
.,TRBV2,TRBJ1-5,many,TGTGCCAGCAGATGGCAGGGATCGCAGCCCCAGCATTTT,CASRWQGSQPQHF
.,TRBV7-2,TRBJ2-1,few,TGTGCCAGCAGCTCACAGGCGGGGCGGAGCTCCTACAATGAGCAGTTCTTC,CASSSQAGRSSYNEQFF
.,TRBV5-5,TRBJ1-1,many,TGTGCCAGCAGCTTCTCGGGGGAAGCTTTCTTT,CASSFSGEAFF
TRBD1,TRBV20-1,TRBJ2-7,many,TGCAGTGCTTCAGGGGGCCGTGTCGACGAGCAGTACTTC,CSASGGRVDEQYF
TRBD2,TRBV12-3/TRBV12-4,TRBJ2-3,many,TGTGCCAGCAGACAAAGCACCTTAGCGGGAGGGGTAGATACGCAGTATTTT,CASRQSTLAGGVDTQYF
.,TRBV19,TRBJ1-1,many,TGTGCCAGTAGCAATCCCCTTCTTAGTGCTGAAGCTTTCTTT,CASSNPLLSAEAFF
.,TRBV6-2/TRBV6-3,TRBJ2-7,.,TGTGCCAGCAGGCCGGGGTTTTCCTACGAGCAGTACTTC,CASRPGFSYEQYF
TRBD1,TRBV7-8,TRBJ1-5,many,TGTGCCAGCAGCGACCCGACAGGGACTCAGCCCCAGCATTTT,CASSDPTGTQPQHF
.,TRBV27,TRBJ1-3,many,TGTGCCAGCAGTTTTAGTGGGACCAACTCTGGAAACACCATATATTTT,CASSFSGTNSGNTIYF
.,TRBV29-1,TRBJ1-5,many,TGCAGCGTCACCCTGGGAGGGATTAATCAGCCCCAGCATTTT,CSVTLGGINQPQHF
.,TRBV15,TRBJ2-7,many,TGTGCCACCAGCAGAGATGGGAAAAAACTACATGGCTACGAGCAGTACTTC,CATSRDGKKLHGYEQYF
.,TRBV2,TRBJ1-5,many,TGTGCCAGCAGTTTTAGGGACCTCAATCAGCCCCAGCATTTT,CASSFRDLNQPQHF
TRBD2,TRBV20-1,TRBJ2-1,few,TGCAGTGCCCCCCTAGCGGGACTCTACAATGAGCAGTTCTTC,CSAPLAGLYNEQFF
TRBD2,TRBV19,TRBJ2-7,many,TGTGCCAGTAGTATAGGCAGCGGGGCCCTCTACGAGCAGTACTTC,CASSIGSGALYEQYF
.,TRBV12-3/TRBV12-4,TRBJ1-2,many,TGTGCCAGCAGTCCGGGACAACTTCCCTATGGCTACACCTTC,CASSPGQLPYGYTF
.,TRBV10-3,TRBJ2-6,many,TGTGCCATCAAGGGGGATCCTGGGGCCAACGTCCTGACTTTC,CAIKGDPGANVLTF
.,TRBV7-9,TRBJ2-5,many,TGTGCCAGCAGCTTCAAGAACGGAGAGACCCAGTACTTC,CASSFKNGETQYF
.,TRBV12-3/TRBV12-4,TRBJ2-3,few,TGTGCCAGCAGCCCAGGGGCGTCCCCAGATACGCAGTATTTT,CASSPGASPDTQYF
.,TRBV7-6,TRBJ2-2,.,TGTGCCAGCAGCCCCTGGGAGGGGGGTTCCGGGGAGCTGTTTTTT,CASSPWEGGSGELFF
.,TRBV9,TRBJ2-3,many,TGTGCCAGCAGCGGGGGGAGCCACAGCACAGATACGCAGTATTTT,CASSGGSHSTDTQYF
.,TRBV10-3,TRBJ2-7,many,TGTGCCATCAGTGTGGGGGAGTACGAGCAGTACTTC,CAISVGEYEQYF